This entry describes one TCR beta chain. As yet, its antigen is unknown. The sample originates from a study of cytomegalovirus exposure and HLA in healthy donors. General study points: Data from an earlier analysis indicated that most TCR beta V segments were productive either about 87% or about 30% of the time.

The germline V gene has CDR1 SGHTA and CDR2 FQGNSA. This CDR3 region has 14 residues. Trimming left V 5 bases short and J 0 bases short, with 11 bases between. PCR used 60 Vbeta primers and 13 Jbeta primers. Method: immunoSEQ multiplex PCR; TCRdb's copy keeps in-frame clones and lacks some. The table shows 95,000 to 150,000 clones, with roughly four fifths occurring only once. This chain uses TRBV7-2 with TRBJ2-7, with D perhaps matching TRBD2 (5 bases). This TCR was recovered from a woman aged 50 to 65 in good health and CMV-seropositive. Sequences were obtained from PBMCs. The CDR3 region is CASSQDWSSYEQYF. The CDR3, as DNA: TGTGCCAGCAGCCAGGACTGGAGCTCCTACGAGCAGTACTTC.